This T cell receptor (beta chain) came from a study of blood T cell repertoires in COVID-19. V was trimmed by 4 bases and J by 7 bases, leaving 17 bases between them. There are 14 residues in the CDR3. Germline V lookup: CDR1 SGHNT, CDR2 YENEEA. The protocol was immunoSEQ multiplex PCR, while the TCRdb copy is restricted to in-frame clones and leaves out a portion. Found here are a few hundred thousand clones, around 82% of them singletons; the top ten hold roughly 3.1%. Sequencing input: PBMCs or T cells enriched from blood (not recorded which). This rearrangement joins TRBV11-3 to TRBJ2-7; D is possibly TRBD2 (6 bases). The receptor was isolated from a man between 45 and 60 years old who had recovered from COVID-19. CDR3 bases: TGTGCCAGCAGCTACCCCGGGACTCGGGGGGAGCAGTACTTC. It translates to CASSYPGTRGEQYF.